A single sample is the source of the 5 T cell receptor beta chains below, sequenced in a study of regulatory T cells in long-lasting Graves disease. Time point reported: persistent/refractory GD, antithyroid drugs over 5 years with positive TRAb. The TCR library used RNA extracted from PBMCs. Construction of TCR beta libraries relied on iRepertoire HTBI primers and on Arm-PCR targeting CDR3 regions. A single record per CDR3 protein comes from TCRdb applying MiXCR to the multiplex PCR reads. The sample has about 400,000 distinct CDR3 sequences, about a fifth seen once; the top ten hold about a fifth. Sequenced material: peripheral blood mononuclear cells (PBMCs), taken when the disease was refractory, from a patient treated with antithyroid drugs. The receptor source for this set is a female donor with Graves disease.

The chain uses TRBV6-1 and TRBJ1-2; D remains ambiguous. The CDR3 sequence is 12 residues long. CDR1 MNHNS and CDR2 SASEGT come from the germline V gene. The V end was cut by 3 bases, the J end by 8 bases, with 10 bases between. The CDR3, as DNA: TGTGCCAGCAGTGATTCCCGGGAGGGCTACACCTTC. It codes for CASSDSREGYTF.

The genes are TRBV30 and TRBJ2-7; 9 bases match TRBD2. The CDR3 covers 16 residues. V lost 0 bases and J lost 2; bases outside the gene matches: 8. Germline CDR1 is GTSNPN and CDR2 is SVGIG (reference sequence). DNA for the CDR3: TGTGCCTGGAGTGTAAGTCTTAGCGGGAGAACCTACGAGCAGTACTTC. Amino acid sequence: CAWSVSLSGRTYEQYF.

This clonotype was seen repeatedly, ten times or more. The CDR3 DNA follows: TGTGCCAGCAGCTACCGGACAGGGAGGGGCTACGAGCAGTACTTC. It encodes CASSYRTGRGYEQYF. The chain has TRBV28 and TRBJ2-7, with D possibly TRBD1 on 8 matching bases. Trimming took 6 bases from V and 3 from J, leaving 18 bases between them. The CDR3 extends over 15 amino acids. Germline values: CDR1 MDHEN, CDR2 SYDVKM.

The chain joins TRBV29-1 to TRBJ2-2; D is unresolved. This CDR3 comprises 13 residues. CDR1 and CDR2 from the germline V gene are SQVTM and ANQGSEA. CDR3 amino acids: CSRLGKHTGELFF. The CDR3 DNA sequence: TGCTCGCGTTTAGGGAAACACACCGGGGAGCTGTTTTTT.

This clonotype occurred a few times. The chain has TRBV27 and TRBJ1-1, with 10 bases lining up with TRBD1. Looked up from germline, CDR1 is MNHEY and CDR2 is SMNVEV (reference sequence). Trimming removed 10 bases from V and 5 bases from J; junction bases left unmatched: 7. The CDR3 has 13 residues. DNA of the CDR3: TGTGCCACCATGACAGGGGGCCGTACTGAAGCTTTCTTT. As protein: CATMTGGRTEAFF.